This T cell receptor (beta chain) was sequenced for a study of cytomegalovirus exposure and HLA in healthy donors. Germline V gene lookup returns CDR1 MNHNS and CDR2 SASEGT. Trimming shortened V by 7 bases and J by 8 bases, and 14 bases separated the two germline ends. This CDR3 has 13 amino acids. Study-wide results and limits: What a later analysis reportedly showed was that an Asian-associated ancestry cluster had fewer N-insertions than the approximately 700-donor mean. There were 150 to 200 TCR beta chains listed as cytomegalovirus-associated.

Comment on this clone: Its target is not known.

Vbeta (60) and Jbeta (13) primers were used in the PCR. The method was immunoSEQ multiplex PCR; TCRdb's version includes in-frame clones alone and lacks a portion of them. Among more than 50,000 clones listed, around 68% were seen once. This chain links TRBV6-1 with TRBJ1-4; D is unclear. The TCR was taken from a man aged 50-60 years in good health and CMV-seropositive. The sample taken for sequencing was PBMCs. The CDR3 loop reads CASMRLTREKLFF. CDR3 sequence (DNA): TGTGCCAGCATGCGCCTCACGAGGGAAAAACTGTTTTTT.